The next 16 T cell receptor beta chains were all read from a single sample in a study of T cell repertoires in cytomegalovirus infection. TCRdb recomputed calls from the reads with MiXCR, one row per CDR3 protein. Of around 120,000 distinct CDR3 sequences in the sample, 20% to 30% were seen once. No antigen is known for these receptors. Sequenced: PBMCs, sequenced either directly or after in vitro stimulation (not recorded which). The receptors derive from a human donor in good health (CMV status not recorded). Some clones in this sample may be carry-over from other donors' samples.

This chain connects TRBV29-1 to TRBJ2-7, with TRBD1 matching over 8 bases. From germline, CDR1 is SQVTM and CDR2 ANQGSEA. J gave up 3 bases and V 1 base, and 8 bases lay outside the gene matches. The CDR3 covers 15 residues. CDR3: CSVEVPAGQGYEQYF. CDR3 DNA sequence: TGCAGCGTTGAAGTCCCCGCCGGACAGGGCTACGAGCAGTACTTC.

This clonotype was counted ten times or more. The gene calls are TRBV12-3 or TRBV12-4 and TRBJ1-1; D ambiguous. V shed 2 bases and J shed 8 bases, with 9 bases lying between them. The CDR3 length is 12 residues. DNA for the CDR3: TGTGCCAGCAGTTTATTTGGCATAGAAGCTTTCTTT. Protein product: CASSLFGIEAFF.

The sample holds a few counts of this clonotype. CDR3 bases: TGCGCCAGCAGCCAGGAACAGGTTGGGTTGGAAGCTTTCTTT. This codes for CASSQEQVGLEAFF. This chain joins TRBV5-1 and TRBJ1-1, with D maybe TRBD1 (5 bases). Looked up from germline, CDR1 is SGHRS and CDR2 is YFSETQ. The V and J ends lost 4 bases and 8 bases respectively, with 18 bases between them. The CDR3 has 14 amino acids.

The chain has TRBV7-9 and TRBJ1-4, with D perhaps matching TRBD1 (5 bases). V was clipped by 0 bases and J by 4 bases, with 12 bases between them. Germline CDR1 and CDR2: SEHNR and FQNEAQ (reference sequence). The CDR3 covers 16 residues. This CDR3 reads CASSLAIQGVNEKLFF. For the CDR3, the DNA is TGTGCCAGCAGCTTAGCGATTCAGGGAGTTAATGAAAAACTGTTTTTT.

The chain couples TRBV6-5 to TRBJ1-4; no firm D call. In germline, CDR1 is MNHEY, CDR2 SVGAGI. With 4 bases removed from V and 6 bases from J, the gap between germline ends came to 18 bases. This CDR3 is 16 amino acids long. The CDR3 sequence: CASSSETRVQDEKLFF. The CDR3 DNA follows: TGTGCCAGCAGTTCCGAGACAAGGGTGCAGGATGAAAAACTGTTTTTT.

The chain employs TRBV7-2 and TRBJ2-7, with D unresolved. Trimming took off 6 bases at V and 2 bases at J, with 11 bases between the two ends. The CDR3 loop spans 13 amino acids. CDR1 SGHTA and CDR2 FQGNSA come from the germline V gene. The CDR3 region has the DNA TGTGCCAGCAGTCAGTGGGAAGCCTACGAGCAGTACTTC. Translation gives CASSQWEAYEQYF.

This clonotype was recorded many times. The genes are TRBV7-2 and TRBJ1-5; no definite D call. This CDR3 comprises 13 residues. From germline, CDR1 is SGHTA and CDR2 FQGNSA. The germline V and J ends were trimmed by 8 bases and 2 bases, with 10 bases remaining between them. CDR3 loop: CASGENGNQPQHF. CDR3 bases: TGTGCCAGCGGGGAAAACGGCAATCAGCCCCAGCATTTT.

The CDR3 bases are TGTGCTAGTGGTTCGGTACCTGTCGCCTTCACCACCGGGGAGCTGTTTTTT. Translating gives CASGSVPVAFTTGELFF. V and J are TRBV12-5 and TRBJ2-2, with unresolved D. V gave up 4 bases and J gave up 4 bases, with 19 bases separating them. This CDR3 is built from 17 residues. Germline lookup yields CDR1 LGHNT and CDR2 FRNRAP.

This chain links TRBV6-5 with TRBJ2-7; a possible D gene is TRBD1 (6 bases). Germline values: CDR1 MNHEY, CDR2 SVGAGI. This CDR3 spans 15 amino acids. V was cut by 2 bases and J by 6 bases, with 17 bases left in between. CDR3 protein: CASSYPDGQRPEQYF. CDR3 bases: TGTGCCAGCAGTTACCCGGACGGACAGAGACCCGAGCAGTACTTC.

The chain recombines TRBV4-1 with TRBJ2-3, with 8 bases aligning to TRBD2. The CDR3 sequence is 17 residues long. Germline CDR1 is MGHRA and CDR2 is YSYEKL. V lost 3 bases and J lost 3; bases outside the gene matches: 11. The CDR3 spells CASSHSGKLRGTDTQYF. The CDR3, as DNA: TGCGCCAGCAGCCATAGCGGGAAGTTACGGGGAACAGATACGCAGTATTTT.

This clonotype was seen repeatedly, ten times or more. The rearrangement links TRBV7-2 to TRBJ1-1, with D uncertain. From germline, CDR1 is SGHTA and CDR2 FQGNSA. The CDR3 spans 14 residues. V gave up 2 bases and J gave up 1 base, with 8 bases separating them. In nucleotides, the CDR3 is TGTGCCAGCAGCTTACTGCAGTGGAACACTGAAGCTTTCTTT. Translated: CASSLLQWNTEAFF.

This clonotype was recorded many times. V and J are TRBV7-2 and TRBJ2-3; 8 nucleotides match TRBD2. Trimming at V came to 4 bases and at J to 3 bases, leaving 6 bases not matched to a gene. Germline assignment: CDR1 SGHTA and CDR2 FQGNSA. This CDR3 has 15 residues. For the CDR3, the DNA is TGTGCCAGCAGCTCGGGACTAGAGGGGACAGATACGCAGTATTTT. It translates to CASSSGLEGTDTQYF.

This clonotype has just a few counts. A junction boundary mismatches the germline segment, possibly from a read error. This sequence joins TRBV4-1 and TRBJ2-1; 14 bases match TRBD2. Looked up from germline, CDR1 is MGHRA and CDR2 is YSYEKL. CDR3 size: 17 residues. CDR3 region: CASSQAFMTSGRAGLVF. CDR3 in DNA: TGCGCCAGCAGCCAAGCCTTCATGACTAGCGGGAGGGCCGGGTTGGTCTTC.

In its sample, this clonotype is medium-sized. The chain joins TRBV7-8 to TRBJ1-1, with D perhaps TRBD1 (5 bases). CDR1 and CDR2 from the germline V gene are SGHVS and FQNEAQ. This CDR3 region has 15 residues. With 1 base removed from V and 4 bases from J, the gap between germline ends came to 13 bases. The CDR3 DNA reads as TGTGCCAGCAGCTTAGGGCGGGGACCCAGCACTGAAGCTTTCTTT. Translated: CASSLGRGPSTEAFF.

This clonotype was detected a few times. This chain links TRBV5-4 with TRBJ2-1, with D possibly TRBD2 on 5 matching bases. V lost 2 bases, J lost 9 bases, and 9 bases lay in between. CDR3 length: 12 residues. From germline, CDR1 is SGHNT and CDR2 YYREEE (reference sequence). CDR3 in DNA: TGTGCCAGCAGCTTTTTTCGGGGTGAGCAGTTCTTC. Encoded protein: CASSFFRGEQFF.

This rearrangement joins TRBV5-4 to TRBJ2-1; D unclear. Trimming shortened V by 4 bases and J by 7 bases, and 12 bases separated the two germline ends. This CDR3 contains 13 residues. CDR1 SGHNT and CDR2 YYREEE come from the germline V gene (reference sequence). Here the CDR3 DNA reads TGTGCCAGCAGCCGGAGTGATACGAATGAGCAGTTCTTC. Its protein is CASSRSDTNEQFF.